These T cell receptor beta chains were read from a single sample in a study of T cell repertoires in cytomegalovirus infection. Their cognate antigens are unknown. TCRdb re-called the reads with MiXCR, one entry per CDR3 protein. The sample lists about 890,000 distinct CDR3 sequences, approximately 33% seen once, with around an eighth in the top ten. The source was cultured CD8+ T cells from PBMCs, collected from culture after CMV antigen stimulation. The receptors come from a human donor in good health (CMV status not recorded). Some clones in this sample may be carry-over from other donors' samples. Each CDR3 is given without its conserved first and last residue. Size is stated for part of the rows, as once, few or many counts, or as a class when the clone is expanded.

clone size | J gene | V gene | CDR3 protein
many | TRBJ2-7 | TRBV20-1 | SARDVRGASSYEQY
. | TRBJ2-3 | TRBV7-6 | ASSLDGGQNTQY
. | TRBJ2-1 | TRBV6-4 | ASSESPSGGTTYNEQF
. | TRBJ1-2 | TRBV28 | ASSFGGYLNYGYT
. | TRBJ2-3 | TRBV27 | ASKLLAGSADTQY
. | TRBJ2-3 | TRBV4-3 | ASSQERTSRDTQY
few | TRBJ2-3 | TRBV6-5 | ASIGDTQY
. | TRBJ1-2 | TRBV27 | ASSLGGEDYGYT
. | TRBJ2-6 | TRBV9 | ASSVAREDLSGANVLT
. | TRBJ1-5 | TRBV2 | ASRTQGARQPQH
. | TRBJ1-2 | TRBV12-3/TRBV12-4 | ASSPQGREHYGYT
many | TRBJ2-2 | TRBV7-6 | ASSPSANTGELF
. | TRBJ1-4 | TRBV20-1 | SARSRAINEKLF
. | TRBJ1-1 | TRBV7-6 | ASSLAEAPEAF
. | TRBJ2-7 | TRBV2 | ASRLVPGQESYEQY
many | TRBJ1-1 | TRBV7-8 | ASSLAVGGGRVDTEAF
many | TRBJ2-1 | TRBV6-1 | ASTSDREAYNEQF
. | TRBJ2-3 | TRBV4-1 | ASSQDALAKSDTQY
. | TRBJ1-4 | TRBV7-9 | ASSDRETNEKLF
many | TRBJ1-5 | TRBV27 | ASSLGASNQPQH